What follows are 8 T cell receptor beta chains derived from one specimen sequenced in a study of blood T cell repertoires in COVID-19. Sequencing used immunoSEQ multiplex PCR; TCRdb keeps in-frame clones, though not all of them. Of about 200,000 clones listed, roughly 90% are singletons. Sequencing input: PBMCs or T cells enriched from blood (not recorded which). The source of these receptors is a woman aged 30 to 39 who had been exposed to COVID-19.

The CDR3 loop is CASEQGALGNTIYF. The CDR3 DNA is TGTGCCAGTGAACAGGGGGCGCTTGGAAACACCATATATTTT. The chain uses TRBV19 and TRBJ1-3; 9 bases fit TRBD1. This CDR3 comprises 14 residues. The trim removed 8 bases at V and 3 bases at J, leaving 5 bases unmatched. The germline V gene encodes CDR1 LNHDA and CDR2 SQIVND (reference sequence). Complete variable domain (other parts from reference TRBV19 and TRBJ1-3): DGGITQSPKYLFRKEGQNVTLSCEQNLNHDAMYWYRQDPGQGLRLIYYSQIVNDFQKGDIAEGYSVSREKKESFPLTVTSAQKNPTAFYLCASEQGALGNTIYFGEGSWLTVV.

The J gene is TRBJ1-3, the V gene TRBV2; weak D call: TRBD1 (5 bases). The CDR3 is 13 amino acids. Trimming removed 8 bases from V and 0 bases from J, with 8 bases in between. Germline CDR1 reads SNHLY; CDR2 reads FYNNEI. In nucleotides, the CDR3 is TGTGCCAGCGGAGGGGTCTCTGGAAACACCATATATTTT. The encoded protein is CASGGVSGNTIYF.

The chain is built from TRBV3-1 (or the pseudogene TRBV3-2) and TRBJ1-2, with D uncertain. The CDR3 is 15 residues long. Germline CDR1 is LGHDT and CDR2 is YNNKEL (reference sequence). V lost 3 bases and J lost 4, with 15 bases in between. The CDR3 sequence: CASSQEGGRSYGYTF. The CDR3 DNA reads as TGTGCCAGCAGCCAGGAAGGCGGTCGGAGCTATGGCTACACCTTC.

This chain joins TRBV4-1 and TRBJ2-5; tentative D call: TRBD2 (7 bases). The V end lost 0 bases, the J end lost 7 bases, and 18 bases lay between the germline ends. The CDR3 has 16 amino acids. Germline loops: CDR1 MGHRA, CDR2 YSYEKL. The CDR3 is CASSQDFVGGGGTQYF. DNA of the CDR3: TGCGCCAGCAGCCAAGATTTCGTAGGGGGGGGAGGGACCCAGTACTTC.

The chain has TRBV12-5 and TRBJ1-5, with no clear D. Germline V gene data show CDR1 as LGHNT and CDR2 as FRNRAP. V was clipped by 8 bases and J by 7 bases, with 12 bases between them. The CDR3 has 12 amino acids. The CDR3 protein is CASFRGTQPQHF. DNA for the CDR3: TGTGCTAGTTTCCGGGGAACCCAGCCCCAGCATTTT.

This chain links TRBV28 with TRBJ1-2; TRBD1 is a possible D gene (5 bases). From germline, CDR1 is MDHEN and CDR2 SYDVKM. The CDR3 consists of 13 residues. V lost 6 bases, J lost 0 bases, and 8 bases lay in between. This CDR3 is CASRQVTNYGYTF. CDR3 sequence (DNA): TGTGCCAGCAGACAGGTTACTAACTATGGCTACACCTTC.

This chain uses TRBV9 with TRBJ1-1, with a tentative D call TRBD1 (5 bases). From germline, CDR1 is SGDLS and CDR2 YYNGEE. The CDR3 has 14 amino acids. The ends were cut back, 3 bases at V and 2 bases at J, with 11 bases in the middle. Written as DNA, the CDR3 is TGTGCCAGCAGCGCACAGGACATAAACACTGAAGCTTTCTTT. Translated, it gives CASSAQDINTEAFF.

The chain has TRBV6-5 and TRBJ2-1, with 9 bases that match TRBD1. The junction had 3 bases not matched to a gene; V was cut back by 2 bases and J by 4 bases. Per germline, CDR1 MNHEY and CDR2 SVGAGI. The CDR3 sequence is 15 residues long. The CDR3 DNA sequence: TGTGCCAGCAGTTACGGACAGGGGAGGTACAATGAGCAGTTCTTC. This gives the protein CASSYGQGRYNEQFF.